This record concerns one T cell receptor beta chain sequence. A much bigger clone sits one base away, suggesting this may be a read error. Trimming at V came to 6 bases and at J to 3 bases, leaving 7 bases not matched to a gene. The CDR3 sequence is 15 residues long. The source of the sample is a study of T cells in Graves' hyperthyroidism and ophthalmopathy. Amplification targeted TCR beta CDR3 regions from RNA transcripts. HTBI primers were used for first-round RT-PCR of the TCR CDR3. Using its own MiXCR run on the multiplex PCR reads, TCRdb lists one record per CDR3 protein. This table has about 740,000 distinct CDR3 sequences, around 13% appearing once.

The chain combines TRBV12-3 or TRBV12-4 with TRBJ2-3; 9 positions agree with TRBD2. The sample consisted of blood. The receptor was derived from a woman aged 18-29 years with Graves' hyperthyroidism. Here the CDR3 DNA reads TGTGCCAGCAGGTATGCTAGCGGGGCGACAGATACGCAGTATTTT. Amino acid sequence: CASRYASGATDTQYF.